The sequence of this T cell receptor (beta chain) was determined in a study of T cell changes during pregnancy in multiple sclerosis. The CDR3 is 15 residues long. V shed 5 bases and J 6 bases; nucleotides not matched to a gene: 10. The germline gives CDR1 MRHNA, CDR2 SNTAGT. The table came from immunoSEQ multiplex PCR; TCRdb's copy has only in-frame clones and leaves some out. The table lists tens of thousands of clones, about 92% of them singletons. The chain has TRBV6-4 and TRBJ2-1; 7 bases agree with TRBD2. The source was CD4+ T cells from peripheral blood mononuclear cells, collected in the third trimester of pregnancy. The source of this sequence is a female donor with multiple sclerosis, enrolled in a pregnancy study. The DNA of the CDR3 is TGTGCCAGCAGTCTGTCTAGCGGCAATTTCAATGAGCAGTTCTTC. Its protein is CASSLSSGNFNEQFF.